This T cell receptor (beta chain) was obtained from a study of T cell responses to AZD1222 COVID-19 vaccine. J was trimmed by 0 bases and V by 5 bases; bases with no gene match: 7. CDR1 SEHNR and CDR2 FQNEAQ come from the germline V gene (reference sequence). This CDR3 contains 15 residues. Study conclusions and caveats: Researchers took repertoire samples only after the peak T cell response had come.

As regards this clone: Its specificity is unknown.

The assay was immunoSEQ multiplex PCR, and TCRdb's table has in-frame clones only and misses some. The table records 75,000 to 100,000 clones, roughly 90% of them present only once. Sequencing used peripheral blood, obtained on day 0 of AZD1222 vaccination. This TCR was sampled from an adult in good health. This chain uses TRBV7-9 with TRBJ2-7; 7 positions agree with TRBD1. The CDR3 loop is CASSPMGDSSYEQYF. CDR3 DNA: TGTGCCAGCAGCCCGATGGGGGACAGCTCCTACGAGCAGTACTTC.